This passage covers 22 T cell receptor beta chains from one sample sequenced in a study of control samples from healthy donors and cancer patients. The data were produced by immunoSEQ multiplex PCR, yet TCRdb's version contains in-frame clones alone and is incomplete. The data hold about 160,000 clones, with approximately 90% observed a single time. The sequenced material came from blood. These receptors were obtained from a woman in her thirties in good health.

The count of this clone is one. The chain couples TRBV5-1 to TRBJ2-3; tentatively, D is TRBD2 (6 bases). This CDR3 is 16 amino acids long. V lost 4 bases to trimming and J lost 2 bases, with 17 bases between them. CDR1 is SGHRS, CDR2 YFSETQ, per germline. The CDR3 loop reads CASSPLTAGSTDTQYF. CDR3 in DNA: TGCGCCAGCAGCCCTTTGACTGCGGGATCCACAGATACGCAGTATTTT.

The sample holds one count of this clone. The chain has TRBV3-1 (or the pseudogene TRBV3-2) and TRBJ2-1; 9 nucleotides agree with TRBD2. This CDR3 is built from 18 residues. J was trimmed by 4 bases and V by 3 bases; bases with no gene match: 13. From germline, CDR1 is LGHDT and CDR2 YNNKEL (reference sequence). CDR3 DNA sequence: TGTGCCAGCAGCCAGGCGGGGGGGTTACTAGCGTCTTACAATGAGCAGTTCTTC. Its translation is CASSQAGGLLASYNEQFF.

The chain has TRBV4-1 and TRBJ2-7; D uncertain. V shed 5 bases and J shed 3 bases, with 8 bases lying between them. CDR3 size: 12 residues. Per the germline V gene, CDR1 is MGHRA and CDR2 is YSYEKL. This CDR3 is CASSNSFYEQYF. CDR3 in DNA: TGCGCCAGCAGCAACAGTTTCTACGAGCAGTACTTC.

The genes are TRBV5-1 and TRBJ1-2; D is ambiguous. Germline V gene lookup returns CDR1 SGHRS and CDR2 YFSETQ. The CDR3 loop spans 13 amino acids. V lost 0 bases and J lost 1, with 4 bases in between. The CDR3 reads CASSLGGNYGYTF. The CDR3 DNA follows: TGCGCCAGCAGCTTGGGGGGTAACTATGGCTACACCTTC.

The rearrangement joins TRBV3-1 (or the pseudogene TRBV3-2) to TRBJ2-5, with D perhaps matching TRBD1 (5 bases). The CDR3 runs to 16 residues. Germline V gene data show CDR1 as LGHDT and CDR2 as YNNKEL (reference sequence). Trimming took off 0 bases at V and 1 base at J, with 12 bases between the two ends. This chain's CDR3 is CASSQDGAVIQETQYF. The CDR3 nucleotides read TGTGCCAGCAGCCAAGATGGGGCGGTCATCCAAGAGACCCAGTACTTC.

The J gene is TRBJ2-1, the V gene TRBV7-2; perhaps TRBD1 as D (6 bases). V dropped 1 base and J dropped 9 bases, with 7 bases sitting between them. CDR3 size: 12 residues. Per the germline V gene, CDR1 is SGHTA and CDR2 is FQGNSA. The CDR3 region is CASSLGGGEQFF. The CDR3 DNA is TGTGCCAGCAGCTTAGGAGGGGGTGAGCAGTTCTTC. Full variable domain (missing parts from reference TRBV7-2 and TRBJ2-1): GAGVSQSPSNKVTEKGKDVELRCDPISGHTALYWYRQSLGQGLEFLIYFQGNSAPDKSGLPSDRFSAERTGGSVSTLTIQRTQQEDSAVYLCASSLGGGEQFFGPGTRLTVL.

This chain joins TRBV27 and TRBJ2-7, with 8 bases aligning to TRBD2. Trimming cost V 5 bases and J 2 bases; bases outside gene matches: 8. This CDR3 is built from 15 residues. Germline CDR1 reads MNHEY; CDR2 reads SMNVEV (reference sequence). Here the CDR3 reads CASSLAAGATYEQYF. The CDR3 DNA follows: TGTGCCAGCAGTCTCGCAGCGGGGGCCACCTACGAGCAGTACTTC.

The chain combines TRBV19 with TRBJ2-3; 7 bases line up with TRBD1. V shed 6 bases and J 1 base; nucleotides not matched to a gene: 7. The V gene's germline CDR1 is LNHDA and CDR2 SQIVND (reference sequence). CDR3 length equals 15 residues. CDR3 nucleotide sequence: TGTGCCAGTAGCGAGAGGGACAGACGCACAGATACGCAGTATTTT. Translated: CASSERDRRTDTQYF. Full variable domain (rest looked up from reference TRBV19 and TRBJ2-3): DGGITQSPKYLFRKEGQNVTLSCEQNLNHDAMYWYRQDPGQGLRLIYYSQIVNDFQKGDIAEGYSVSREKKESFPLTVTSAQKNPTAFYLCASSERDRRTDTQYFGPGTRLTVL.

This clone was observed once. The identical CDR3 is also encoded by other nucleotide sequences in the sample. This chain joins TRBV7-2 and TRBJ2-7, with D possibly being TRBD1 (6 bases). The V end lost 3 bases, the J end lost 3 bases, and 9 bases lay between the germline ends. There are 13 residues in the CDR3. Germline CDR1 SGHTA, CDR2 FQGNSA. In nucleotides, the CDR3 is TGTGCCAGCAGCTTTGGGGGCAACTACGAGCAGTACTTC. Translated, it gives CASSFGGNYEQYF.

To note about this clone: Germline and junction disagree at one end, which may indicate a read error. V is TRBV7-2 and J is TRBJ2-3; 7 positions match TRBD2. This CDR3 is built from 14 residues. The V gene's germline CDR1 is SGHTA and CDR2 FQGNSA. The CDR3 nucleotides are TGTGCCACCAGCGGGACCCCTTCCACAGATACGCAGTATTTT. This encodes CATSGTPSTDTQYF.

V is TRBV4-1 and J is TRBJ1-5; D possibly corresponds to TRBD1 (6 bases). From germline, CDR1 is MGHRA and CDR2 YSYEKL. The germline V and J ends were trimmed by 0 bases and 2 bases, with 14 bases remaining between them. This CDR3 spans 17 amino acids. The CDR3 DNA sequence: TGCGCCAGCAGCCAAGAGTGGGTAGGGGGAGGCAATCAGCCCCAGCATTTT. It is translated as CASSQEWVGGGNQPQHF.

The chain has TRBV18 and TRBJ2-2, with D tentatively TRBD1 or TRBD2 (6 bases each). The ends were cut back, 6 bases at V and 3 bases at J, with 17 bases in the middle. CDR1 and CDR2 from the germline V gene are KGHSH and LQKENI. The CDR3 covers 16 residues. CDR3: CASSPVRGTHTGELFF. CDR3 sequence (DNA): TGTGCCAGCTCCCCAGTGAGGGGGACTCACACCGGGGAGCTGTTTTTT.

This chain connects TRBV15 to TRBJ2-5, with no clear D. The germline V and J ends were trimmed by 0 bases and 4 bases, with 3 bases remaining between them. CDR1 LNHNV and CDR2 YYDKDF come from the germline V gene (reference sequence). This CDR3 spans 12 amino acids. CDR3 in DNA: TGTGCCACCAGCAGAGATATAGAGACCCAGTACTTC. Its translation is CATSRDIETQYF.

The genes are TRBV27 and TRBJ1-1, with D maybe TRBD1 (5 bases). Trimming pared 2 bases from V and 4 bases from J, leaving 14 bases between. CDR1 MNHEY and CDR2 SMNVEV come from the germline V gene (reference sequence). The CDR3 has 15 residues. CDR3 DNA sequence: TGTGCCAGCAGTTTAGGTGGGGCTGGGGTCACTGAAGCTTTCTTT. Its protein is CASSLGGAGVTEAFF.

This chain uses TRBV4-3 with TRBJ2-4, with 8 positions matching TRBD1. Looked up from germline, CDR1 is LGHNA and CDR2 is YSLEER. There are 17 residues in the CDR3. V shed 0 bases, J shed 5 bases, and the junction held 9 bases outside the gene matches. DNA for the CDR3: TGCGCCAGCAGCCAAGATTGGGGAGGACAGGGAGAAAACATTCAGTACTTC. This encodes CASSQDWGGQGENIQYF.

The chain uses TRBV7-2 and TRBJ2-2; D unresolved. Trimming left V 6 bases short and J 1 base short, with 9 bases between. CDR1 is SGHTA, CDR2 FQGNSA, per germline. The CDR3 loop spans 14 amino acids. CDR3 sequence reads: CASRESLNTGELFF. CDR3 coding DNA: TGTGCCAGCAGGGAGTCCCTGAACACCGGGGAGCTGTTTTTT.

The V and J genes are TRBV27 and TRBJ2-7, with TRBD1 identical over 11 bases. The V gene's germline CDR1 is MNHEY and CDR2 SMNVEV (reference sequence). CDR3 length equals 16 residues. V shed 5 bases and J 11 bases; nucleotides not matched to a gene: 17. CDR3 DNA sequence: TGTGCCAGCAGTCCAAACCACAGGGACAGGGGGTGGGAGAAGTACTTC. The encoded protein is CASSPNHRDRGWEKYF.

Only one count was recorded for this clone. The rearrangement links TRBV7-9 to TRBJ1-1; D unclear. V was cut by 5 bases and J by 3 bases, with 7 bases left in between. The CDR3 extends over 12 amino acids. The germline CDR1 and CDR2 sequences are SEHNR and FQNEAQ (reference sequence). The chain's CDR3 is CASSPQYTEAFF. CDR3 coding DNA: TGTGCCAGCAGCCCCCAGTACACTGAAGCTTTCTTT. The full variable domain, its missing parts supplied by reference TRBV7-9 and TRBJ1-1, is DTGVSQNPRHKITKRGQNVTFRCDPISEHNRLYWYRQTLGQGPEFLTYFQNEAQLEKSRLLSDRFSAERPKGSFSTLEIQRTEQGDSAMYLCASSPQYTEAFFGQGTRLTVV.

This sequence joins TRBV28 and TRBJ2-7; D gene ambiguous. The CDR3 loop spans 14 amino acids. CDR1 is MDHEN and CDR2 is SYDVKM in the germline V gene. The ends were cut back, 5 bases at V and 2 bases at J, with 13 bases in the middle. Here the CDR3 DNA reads TGTGCCAGCAGTGCTCTCTTACAACCCTACGAGCAGTACTTC. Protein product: CASSALLQPYEQYF.

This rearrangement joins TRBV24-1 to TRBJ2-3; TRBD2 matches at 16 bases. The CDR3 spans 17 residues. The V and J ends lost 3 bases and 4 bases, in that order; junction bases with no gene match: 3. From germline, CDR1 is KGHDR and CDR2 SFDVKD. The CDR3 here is CATSDGTSGRASDTQYF. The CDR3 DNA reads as TGTGCCACCAGTGATGGGACTAGCGGGAGGGCCTCAGATACGCAGTATTTT.

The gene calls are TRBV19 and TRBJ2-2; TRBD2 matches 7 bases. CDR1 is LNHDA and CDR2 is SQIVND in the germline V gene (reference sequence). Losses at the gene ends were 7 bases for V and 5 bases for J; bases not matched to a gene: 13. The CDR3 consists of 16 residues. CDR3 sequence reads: CASNTLPLAVTGELFF. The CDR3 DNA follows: TGTGCCAGTAACACCCTCCCTCTAGCGGTTACCGGGGAGCTGTTTTTT. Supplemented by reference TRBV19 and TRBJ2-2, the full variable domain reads DGGITQSPKYLFRKEGQNVTLSCEQNLNHDAMYWYRQDPGQGLRLIYYSQIVNDFQKGDIAEGYSVSREKKESFPLTVTSAQKNPTAFYLCASNTLPLAVTGELFFGEGSRLTVL.

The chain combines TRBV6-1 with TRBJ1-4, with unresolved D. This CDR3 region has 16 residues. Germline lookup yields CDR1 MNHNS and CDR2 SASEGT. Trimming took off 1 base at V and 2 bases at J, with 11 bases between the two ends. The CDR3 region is CASSEGTLRTNEKLFF. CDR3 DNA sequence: TGTGCCAGCAGTGAAGGGACGTTGAGGACTAATGAAAAACTGTTTTTT.